This T cell receptor (beta chain) was retrieved from a study of Graves' ophthalmopathy and Graves' hyperthyroidism. Regarding the study as a whole: Sensitivity reached 85% to 90% and specificity roughly 82% for a 13-signature model separating ophthalmopathy from stable hyperthyroidism.

Diagnosis was based on clinical symptoms, serum thyroxine, TRAb, thyroid ultrasound and orbital computed tomography. PBMCs were density-gradient isolated from 10 ml fresh blood. The CDR3 covers 13 residues. Germline assignment: CDR1 ENHRY and CDR2 SYGVKD. About this clonotype itself: Its specificity is not known. One end of the junction is discordant with germline, which a read error may explain.

Investigators amplified TCR beta CDR3 regions from RNA transcripts. Investigators did first-round RT-PCR with HTBI primers, then second-round multiplex PCR. Each CDR3 protein is one row after TCRdb ran MiXCR on the multiplex PCR reads. The profile shows about 660,000 distinct CDR3 sequences, over 40% of them singletons. The sequenced sample consisted of peripheral blood. This TCR was sampled from an adult man with Graves' ophthalmopathy. The genes are TRBV10-3 and TRBJ1-4; the D gene is possibly TRBD1 (5 bases). The CDR3: CAISDSPREKLLF. The CDR3 DNA reads as TGTGCCATCAGTGACTCACCCAGGGAAAAACTGCTTTTT.